Each of the 2 T cell receptor beta chains below was sequenced from the same sample in a study of T cell responses to AZD1222 COVID-19 vaccine. Generated by immunoSEQ multiplex PCR, the TCRdb table keeps only in-frame clones and is missing some. This table has around 120,000 clones, around 89% appearing once. The sequences come from peripheral blood, collected 28 days after the second AZD1222 dose. The receptors shown here come from an adult who received the AZD1222 COVID-19 vaccine.

V and J are TRBV4-3 and TRBJ2-7, with a tentative D call TRBD2 (5 bases). The length of the CDR3 is 16 residues. The germline CDR1 and CDR2 sequences are LGHNA and YSLEER. Trimming took 0 bases from V and 4 from J, leaving 16 bases between them. CDR3 residues: CASSQEELVPSYEQYF. The CDR3 nucleotides are TGCGCCAGCAGCCAAGAGGAACTAGTTCCATCATACGAGCAGTACTTC.

The chain combines TRBV19 with TRBJ2-7; 13 bases match TRBD2. From germline, CDR1 is LNHDA and CDR2 SQIVND (reference sequence). The CDR3 extends over 15 amino acids. The trim removed 4 bases at V and 7 bases at J, leaving 7 bases unmatched. CDR3 nucleotide sequence: TGTGCCAGTAGTACTGGACTAGCGGGAGAAAGGGAGCAGTACTTC. As protein: CASSTGLAGEREQYF.